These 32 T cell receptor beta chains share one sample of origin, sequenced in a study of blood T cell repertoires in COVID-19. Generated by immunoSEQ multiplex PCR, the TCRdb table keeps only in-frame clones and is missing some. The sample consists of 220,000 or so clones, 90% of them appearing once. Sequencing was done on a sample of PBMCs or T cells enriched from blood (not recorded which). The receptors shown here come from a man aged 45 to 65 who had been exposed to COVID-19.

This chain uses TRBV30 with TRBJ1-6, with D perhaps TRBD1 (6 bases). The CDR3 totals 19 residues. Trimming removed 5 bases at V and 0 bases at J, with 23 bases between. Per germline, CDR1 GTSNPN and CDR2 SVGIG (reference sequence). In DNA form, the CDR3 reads TGTGCCTGGGCTAACCCAGGGGAGTTATTGGTCTCCTATAATTCACCCCTCCACTTT. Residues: CAWANPGELLVSYNSPLHF.

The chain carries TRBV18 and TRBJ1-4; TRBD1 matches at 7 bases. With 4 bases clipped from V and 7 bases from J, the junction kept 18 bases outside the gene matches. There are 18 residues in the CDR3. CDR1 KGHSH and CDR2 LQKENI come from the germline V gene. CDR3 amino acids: CASSQDLLYGTASEKLFF. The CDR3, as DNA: TGTGCCAGCTCACAGGACTTACTATACGGGACAGCGAGTGAAAAACTGTTTTTT.

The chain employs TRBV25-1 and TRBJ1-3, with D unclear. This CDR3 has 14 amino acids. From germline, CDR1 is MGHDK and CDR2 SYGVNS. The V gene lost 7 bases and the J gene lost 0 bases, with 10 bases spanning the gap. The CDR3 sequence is CASNPGDSGNTIYF. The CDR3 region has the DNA TGTGCCAGCAACCCAGGTGACTCTGGAAACACCATATATTTT.

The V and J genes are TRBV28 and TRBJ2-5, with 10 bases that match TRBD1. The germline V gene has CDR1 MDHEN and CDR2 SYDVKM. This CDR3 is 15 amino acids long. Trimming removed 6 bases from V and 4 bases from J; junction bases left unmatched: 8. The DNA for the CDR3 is TGTGCCAGCAGCGCTCCGGGACAGGGGCTAGAGACCCAGTACTTC. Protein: CASSAPGQGLETQYF.

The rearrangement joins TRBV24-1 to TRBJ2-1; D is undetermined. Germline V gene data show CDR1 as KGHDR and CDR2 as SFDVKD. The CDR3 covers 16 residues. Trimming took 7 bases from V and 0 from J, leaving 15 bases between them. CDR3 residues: CATSEASIRSYNEQFF. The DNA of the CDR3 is TGTGCCACCAGCGAGGCGAGCATACGCTCCTACAATGAGCAGTTCTTC.

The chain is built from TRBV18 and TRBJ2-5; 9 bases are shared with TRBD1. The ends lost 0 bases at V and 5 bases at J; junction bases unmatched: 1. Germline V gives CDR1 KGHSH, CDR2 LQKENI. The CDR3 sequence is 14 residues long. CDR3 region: CASSPPDRGETQYF. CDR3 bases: TGTGCCAGCTCACCACCAGACAGGGGGGAGACCCAGTACTTC.

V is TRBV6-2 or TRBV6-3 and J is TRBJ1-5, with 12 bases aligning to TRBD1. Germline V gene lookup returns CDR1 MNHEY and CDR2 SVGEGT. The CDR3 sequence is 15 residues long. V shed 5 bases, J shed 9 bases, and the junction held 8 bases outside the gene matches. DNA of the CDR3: TGTGCCAGCAGTCACCGCGGGACAGGGGGCCGGCCCCAGCATTTT. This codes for CASSHRGTGGRPQHF.

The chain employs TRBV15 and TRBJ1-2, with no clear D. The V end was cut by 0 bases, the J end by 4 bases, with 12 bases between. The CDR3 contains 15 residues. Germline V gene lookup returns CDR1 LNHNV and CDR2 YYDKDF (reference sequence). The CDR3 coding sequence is TGTGCCACCAGCAGAGATCCCGCAGGATCCTATGGCTACACCTTC. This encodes CATSRDPAGSYGYTF.

The CDR3 loop is CASSPRRGASYEQYF. The CDR3 coding sequence is TGCGCCAGCAGCCCGCGACGGGGAGCCTCCTACGAGCAGTACTTC. The V gene is TRBV5-1, the J gene TRBJ2-7; D is possibly TRBD2 (5 bases). This CDR3 comprises 15 residues. CDR1 is SGHRS, CDR2 YFSETQ, per germline. Between the trimmed V and J ends, which lost 4 bases and 0 bases, there was a span of 14 bases.

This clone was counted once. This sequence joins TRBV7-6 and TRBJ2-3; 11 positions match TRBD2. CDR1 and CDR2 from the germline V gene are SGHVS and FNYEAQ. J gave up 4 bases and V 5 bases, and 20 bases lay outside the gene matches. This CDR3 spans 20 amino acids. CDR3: CASSRAWVAGGPVYSDTQYF. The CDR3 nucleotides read TGTGCCAGCAGCCGGGCGTGGGTAGCGGGGGGGCCGGTTTATTCAGATACGCAGTATTTT.

The CDR3 nucleotides read TGTGCCAGCAGCTTAAGTCCCAGGGTGGGCACAGATACGCAGTATTTT. Translated: CASSLSPRVGTDTQYF. The gene calls are TRBV5-6 and TRBJ2-3; maybe TRBD1 (5 bases). Trimming pared 2 bases from V and 1 base from J, leaving 14 bases between. CDR3 size: 16 residues. The germline CDR1 and CDR2 sequences are SGHDT and YYEEEE.

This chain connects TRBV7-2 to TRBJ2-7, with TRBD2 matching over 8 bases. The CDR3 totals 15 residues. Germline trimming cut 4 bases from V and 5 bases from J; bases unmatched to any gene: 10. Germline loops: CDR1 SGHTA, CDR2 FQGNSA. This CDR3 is CASSSQVGAGDEQYV. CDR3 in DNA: TGTGCCAGCAGCTCCCAGGTGGGAGCGGGAGACGAGCAGTACGTC.

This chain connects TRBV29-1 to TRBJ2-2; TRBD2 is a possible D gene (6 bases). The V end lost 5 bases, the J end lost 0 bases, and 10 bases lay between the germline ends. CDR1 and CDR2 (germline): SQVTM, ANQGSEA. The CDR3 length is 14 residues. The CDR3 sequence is CSVYGGANTGELFF. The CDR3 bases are TGCAGCGTTTATGGAGGGGCGAACACCGGGGAGCTGTTTTTT.

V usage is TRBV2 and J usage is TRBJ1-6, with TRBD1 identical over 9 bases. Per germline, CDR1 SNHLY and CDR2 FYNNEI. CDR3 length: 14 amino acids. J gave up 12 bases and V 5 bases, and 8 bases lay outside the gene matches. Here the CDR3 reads CASSTGTGNLPLHF. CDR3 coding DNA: TGTGCCAGCAGTACCGGGACAGGGAACTTACCCCTCCACTTT.

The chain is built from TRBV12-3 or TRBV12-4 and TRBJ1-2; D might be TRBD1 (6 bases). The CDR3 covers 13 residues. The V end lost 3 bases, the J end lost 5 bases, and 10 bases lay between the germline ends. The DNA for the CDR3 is TGTGCCAGCAGTTTGGGGGCGGAATATGGCTACACCTTC. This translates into CASSLGAEYGYTF.

The DNA for the CDR3 is TGTGCCAGCAGTGATTACAGGGGGTATGAAAAACTGTTTTTT. Translation gives CASSDYRGYEKLFF. The chain couples TRBV25-1 to TRBJ1-4; 8 bases are shared with TRBD1. This CDR3 region has 14 residues. The germline gives CDR1 MGHDK, CDR2 SYGVNS. Germline trimming cut 3 bases from V and 6 bases from J; bases unmatched to any gene: 3.

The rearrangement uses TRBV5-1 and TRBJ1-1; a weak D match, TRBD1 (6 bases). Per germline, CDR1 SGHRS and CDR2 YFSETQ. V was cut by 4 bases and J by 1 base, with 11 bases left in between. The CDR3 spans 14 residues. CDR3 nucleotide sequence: TGCGCCAGCAGCACCGGGACACCGAACACTGAAGCTTTCTTT. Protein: CASSTGTPNTEAFF.

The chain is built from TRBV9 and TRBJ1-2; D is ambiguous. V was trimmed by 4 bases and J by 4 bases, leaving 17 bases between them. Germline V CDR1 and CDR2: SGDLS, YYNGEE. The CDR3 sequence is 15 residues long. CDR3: CASSPMLEGLYGYTF. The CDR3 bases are TGTGCCAGCAGCCCCATGTTGGAGGGTCTCTATGGCTACACCTTC.

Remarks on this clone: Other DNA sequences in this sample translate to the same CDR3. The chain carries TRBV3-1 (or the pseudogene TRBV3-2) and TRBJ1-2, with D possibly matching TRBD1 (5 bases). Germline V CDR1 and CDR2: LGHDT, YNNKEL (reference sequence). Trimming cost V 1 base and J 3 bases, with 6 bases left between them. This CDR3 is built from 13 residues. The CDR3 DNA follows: TGTGCCAGCAGCCAAGGGGGCTACTATGGCTACACCTTC. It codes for CASSQGGYYGYTF.

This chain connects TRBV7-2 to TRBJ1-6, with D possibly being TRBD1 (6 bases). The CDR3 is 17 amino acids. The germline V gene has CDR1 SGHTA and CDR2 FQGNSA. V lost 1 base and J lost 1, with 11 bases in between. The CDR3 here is CASSLGGTNSYNSPLHF. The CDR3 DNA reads TGTGCCAGCAGCTTAGGGGGGACAAATTCCTATAATTCACCCCTCCACTTT.

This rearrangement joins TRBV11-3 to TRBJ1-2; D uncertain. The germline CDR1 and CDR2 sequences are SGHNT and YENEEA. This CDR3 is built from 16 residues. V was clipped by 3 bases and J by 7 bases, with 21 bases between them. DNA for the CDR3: TGTGCCAGCAGCTTGAGGCGGGCAGGTCACGTTTCTGGCTACACCTTC. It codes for CASSLRRAGHVSGYTF. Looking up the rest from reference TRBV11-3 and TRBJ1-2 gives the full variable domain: EAGVVQSPRYKIIEKKQPVAFWCNPISGHNTLYWYLQNLGQGPELLIRYENEEAVDDSQLPKDRFSAERLKGVDSTLKIQPAELGDSAVYLCASSLRRAGHVSGYTFGSGTRLTVV.

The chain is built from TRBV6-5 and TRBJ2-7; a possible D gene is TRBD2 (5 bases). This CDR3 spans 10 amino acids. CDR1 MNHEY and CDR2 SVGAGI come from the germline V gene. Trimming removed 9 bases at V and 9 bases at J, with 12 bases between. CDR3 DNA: TGTGCCAGGGAGAGAGGAGGGCAGTACGTC. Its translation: CARERGGQYV.

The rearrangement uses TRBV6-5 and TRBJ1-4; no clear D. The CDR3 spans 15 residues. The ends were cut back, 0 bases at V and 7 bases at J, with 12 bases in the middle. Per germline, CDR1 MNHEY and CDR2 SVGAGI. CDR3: CASSYSNRQSEKLFF. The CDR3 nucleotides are TGTGCCAGCAGTTACTCGAACAGACAAAGTGAAAAACTGTTTTTT.

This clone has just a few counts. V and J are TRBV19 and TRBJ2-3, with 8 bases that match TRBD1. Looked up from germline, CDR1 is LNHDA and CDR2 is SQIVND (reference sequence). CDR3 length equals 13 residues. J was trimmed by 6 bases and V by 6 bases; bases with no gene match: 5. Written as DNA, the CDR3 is TGTGCCAGTAGAGTTAGGGACAGGGATACGCAGTATTTT. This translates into CASRVRDRDTQYF. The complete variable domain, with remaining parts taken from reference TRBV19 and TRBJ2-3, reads DGGITQSPKYLFRKEGQNVTLSCEQNLNHDAMYWYRQDPGQGLRLIYYSQIVNDFQKGDIAEGYSVSREKKESFPLTVTSAQKNPTAFYLCASRVRDRDTQYFGPGTRLTVL.

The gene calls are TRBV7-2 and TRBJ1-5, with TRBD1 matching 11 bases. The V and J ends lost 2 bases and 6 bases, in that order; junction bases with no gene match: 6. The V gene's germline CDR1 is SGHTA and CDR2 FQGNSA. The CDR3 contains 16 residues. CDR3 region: CASSLRTGGYFQPQHF. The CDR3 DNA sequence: TGTGCCAGCAGCTTACGGACAGGGGGCTACTTTCAGCCCCAGCATTTT.

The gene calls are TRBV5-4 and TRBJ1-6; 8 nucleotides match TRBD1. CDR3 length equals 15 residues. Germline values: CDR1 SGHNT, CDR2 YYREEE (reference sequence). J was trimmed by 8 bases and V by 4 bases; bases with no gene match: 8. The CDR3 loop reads CASSTETGAYSPLHF. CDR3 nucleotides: TGTGCCAGCAGCACTGAGACAGGGGCTTATTCACCCCTCCACTTT.

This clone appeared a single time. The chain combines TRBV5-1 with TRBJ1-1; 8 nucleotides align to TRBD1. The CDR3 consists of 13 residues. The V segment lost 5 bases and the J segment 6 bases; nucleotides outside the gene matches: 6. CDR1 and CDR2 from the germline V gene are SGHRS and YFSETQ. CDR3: CASRPTGASEAFF. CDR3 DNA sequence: TGCGCCAGCAGACCGACAGGGGCCTCTGAAGCTTTCTTT.

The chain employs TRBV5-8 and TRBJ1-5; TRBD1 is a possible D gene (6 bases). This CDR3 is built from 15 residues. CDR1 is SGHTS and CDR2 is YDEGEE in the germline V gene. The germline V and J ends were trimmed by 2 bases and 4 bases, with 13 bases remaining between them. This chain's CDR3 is CASSFGQIGNQPQHF. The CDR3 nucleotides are TGTGCCAGCAGCTTCGGACAGATCGGAAATCAGCCCCAGCATTTT.

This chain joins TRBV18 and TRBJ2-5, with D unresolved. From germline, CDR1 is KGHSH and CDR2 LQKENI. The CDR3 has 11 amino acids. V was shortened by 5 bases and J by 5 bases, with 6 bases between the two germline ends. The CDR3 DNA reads TGTGCCAGCTCAACTACGGAGACCCAGTACTTC. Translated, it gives CASSTTETQYF.

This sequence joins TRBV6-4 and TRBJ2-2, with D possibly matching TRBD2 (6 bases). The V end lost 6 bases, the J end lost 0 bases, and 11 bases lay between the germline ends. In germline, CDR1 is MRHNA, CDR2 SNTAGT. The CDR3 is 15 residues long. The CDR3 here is CASRRSGSNTGELFF. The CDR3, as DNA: TGTGCCAGCAGACGGAGCGGGTCGAACACCGGGGAGCTGTTTTTT.

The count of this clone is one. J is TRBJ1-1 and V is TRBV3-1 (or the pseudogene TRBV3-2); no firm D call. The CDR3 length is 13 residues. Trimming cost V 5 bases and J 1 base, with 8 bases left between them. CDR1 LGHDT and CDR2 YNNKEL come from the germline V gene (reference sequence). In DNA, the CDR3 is TGTGCCAGCAGCTTCCTAGAGAACACTGAAGCTTTCTTT. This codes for CASSFLENTEAFF.

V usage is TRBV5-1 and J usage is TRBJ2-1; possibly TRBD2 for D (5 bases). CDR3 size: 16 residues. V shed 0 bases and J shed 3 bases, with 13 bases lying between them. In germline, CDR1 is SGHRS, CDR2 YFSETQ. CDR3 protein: CASSLAVLADYNEQFF. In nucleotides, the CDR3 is TGCGCCAGCAGCTTGGCCGTGCTAGCAGACTACAATGAGCAGTTCTTC.